This TCR beta chain was observed in a study of beta chain features in type 1 diabetes. Overall study results and limits: Lower insertion and higher deletion counts appeared at VDJ junctions in type 1 diabetes patients.

A CD45RO/CCR7/CD25/CD127/CD95/CD27 panel sorted naive, central memory, regulatory and stem cell-like memory CD4+ cells. With V trimmed by 0 bases and J by 2 bases, 4 bases remained unmatched. The germline gives CDR1 LGHNA, CDR2 YSLEER. The CDR3 extends over 16 amino acids. Expressed TCRB transcripts were sequenced because the entire RNA isolate underwent reverse transcription. Data came from immunoSEQ multiplex PCR; TCRdb stores just in-frame clones and leaves some out. The sample carries some 240,000 clones, 9.5% to 13% recorded once. This clone was observed at least ten times. The target antigen is unknown. The same CDR3 arises from other DNA sequences in this sample as well.

The receptor was derived from a man aged 18-30 years in good health. The specimen was central memory CD4+ T cells from blood. V and J are TRBV4-3 and TRBJ2-3, with 8 positions matching TRBD2. The CDR3 loop reads CASSQEGTRATDTQYF. DNA of the CDR3: TGCGCCAGCAGCCAAGAGGGGACTAGAGCCACAGATACGCAGTATTTT.